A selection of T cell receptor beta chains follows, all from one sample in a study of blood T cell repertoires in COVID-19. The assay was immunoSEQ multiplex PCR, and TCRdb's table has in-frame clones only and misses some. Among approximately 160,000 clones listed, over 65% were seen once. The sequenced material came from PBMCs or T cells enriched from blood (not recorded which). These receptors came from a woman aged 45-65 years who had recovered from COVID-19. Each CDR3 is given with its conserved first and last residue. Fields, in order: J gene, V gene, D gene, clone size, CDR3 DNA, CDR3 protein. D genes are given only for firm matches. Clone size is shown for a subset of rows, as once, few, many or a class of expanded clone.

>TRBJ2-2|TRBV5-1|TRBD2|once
TGCGCCAGCAGCCCCGGACTAGATAACACCGGGGAGCTGTTTTTT
CASSPGLDNTGELFF
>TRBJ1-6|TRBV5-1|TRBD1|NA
TGCGCCAGCAGCGTCTCCGGGACAGGGACTAATTCACCTCTCCACTTT
CASSVSGTGTNSPLHF
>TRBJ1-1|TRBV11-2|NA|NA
TGTGCCAGCAGTTCAAAATCGACAGGAGCAAACACTGAAGCTTTCTTT
CASSSKSTGANTEAFF
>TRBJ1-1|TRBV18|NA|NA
TGTGCCACCTCACTGGAGGTGAACACTGAAGCTTTCTTT
CATSLEVNTEAFF
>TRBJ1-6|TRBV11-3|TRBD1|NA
TGTGCCAGCAGCTCCGGGACAGGGGGCTATAATTCACCCCTCCACTTT
CASSSGTGGYNSPLHF
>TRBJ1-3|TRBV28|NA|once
TGTGCCAGCAGCCTCAGAGGAAACACCATATATTTT
CASSLRGNTIYF
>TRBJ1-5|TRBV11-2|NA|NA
TGTGCCAGCAGCGCCGCTGGGGCTGGGCAGCCCCAGCATTTT
CASSAAGAGQPQHF
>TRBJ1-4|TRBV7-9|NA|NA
TGTGCCAGCAGCTTAGCGTGGGACAAGAATGAAAAACTGTTTTTT
CASSLAWDKNEKLFF
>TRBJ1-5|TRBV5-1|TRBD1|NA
TGCGCCAGCAGCTTCGCAGGACAGGTCGGCCAGCCCCAGCATTTT
CASSFAGQVGQPQHF
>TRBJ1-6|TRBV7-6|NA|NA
TGTGCCAGCAGCTCGGGCAGGGTCAATTCACCCCTCCACTTT
CASSSGRVNSPLHF
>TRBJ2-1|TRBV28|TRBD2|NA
TGTGCCAGCAGTCCTGGGGGGACTAGCACGTATGAGCAGTTCTTC
CASSPGGTSTYEQFF
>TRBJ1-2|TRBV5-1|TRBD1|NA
TGCGCCAGCAGCGTGGACAGGGGTCTAGGGGGCTACACCTTC
CASSVDRGLGGYTF
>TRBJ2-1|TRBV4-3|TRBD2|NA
TGCGCCAGCAGCCAAGAGGGACTAGCGGACTACAATGAGCAGTTCTTC
CASSQEGLADYNEQFF
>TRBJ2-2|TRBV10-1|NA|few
TGCGCCAGCAGGGCGACAGTTGTCACCGGGGAGCTGTTTTTT
CASRATVVTGELFF
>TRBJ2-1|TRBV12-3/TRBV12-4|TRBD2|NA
TGTGCCAGCAGCCCTCGGACTAGCGGGAAGTCGTTCTTC
CASSPRTSGKSFF
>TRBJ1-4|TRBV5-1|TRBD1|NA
TGCGCCAGCAGCCCGGGACAGGGCAGCGAAAAACTGTTTTTT
CASSPGQGSEKLFF
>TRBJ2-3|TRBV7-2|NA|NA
TGTGCCAGCAGCTTAGAGGGCGGGGTTTACACAGATACGCAGTATTTT
CASSLEGGVYTDTQYF
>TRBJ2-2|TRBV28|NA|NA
TGTGCCAGCAGTTTCCTGACCGGGGAGCTGTTTTTT
CASSFLTGELFF
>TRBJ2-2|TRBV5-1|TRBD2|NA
TGCGCCAGCAGCTTTCTAGCGGGAGGCCCCGGGGAGCTGTTTTTT
CASSFLAGGPGELFF
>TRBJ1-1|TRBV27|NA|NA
TGTGCCAGCAGTTCCAGGGAGGCGAACACTGAAGCTTTCTTT
CASSSREANTEAFF
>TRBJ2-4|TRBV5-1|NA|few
TGCGCCAGCAGCTGGGGACACGACGACATTCAGTACTTC
CASSWGHDDIQYF
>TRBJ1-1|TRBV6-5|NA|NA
TGTGCCACCGACGTGGGGGGGACTGAAGCTTTCTTT
CATDVGGTEAFF
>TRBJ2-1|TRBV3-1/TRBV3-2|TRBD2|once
TGTGCCAGCCGGTTACTAGCGGGGGGGCCGAATGAGCAGTTCTTC
CASRLLAGGPNEQFF
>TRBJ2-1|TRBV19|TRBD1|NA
TGTGCCAGTAGTATGGGGACAGGGGCTTACAATGAGCAGTTCTTC
CASSMGTGAYNEQFF
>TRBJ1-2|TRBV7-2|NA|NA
TGTGCCAGCAGCGTAATGACAGGCGGAGGAGGCTACACCTTC
CASSVMTGGGGYTF
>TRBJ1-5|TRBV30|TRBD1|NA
TGTGCCTGGAGTTCGCGGACAGGGGCGAGCAATCAGCCCCAGCATTTT
CAWSSRTGASNQPQHF
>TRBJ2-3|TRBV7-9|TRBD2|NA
TGTGCCAGCACTAGCGGGAGTCCTTTGGATACGCAGTATTTT
CASTSGSPLDTQYF
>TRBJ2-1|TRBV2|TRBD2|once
TGTGCCAGCAGCGTAGCGGGAGAGGAGTTCTTC
CASSVAGEEFF
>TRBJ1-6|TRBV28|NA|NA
TGTGCCACTACAGGGCCGAGTCCCTATAATTCACCCCTCCACTTT
CATTGPSPYNSPLHF
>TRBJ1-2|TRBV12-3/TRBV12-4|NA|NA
TGTGCCAGCAAACAGTCAGACAACTATGGCTACACCTTC
CASKQSDNYGYTF
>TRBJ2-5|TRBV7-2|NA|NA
TGTGCCAGCAGCTCGATACTTACGACAGGACAAGAGACCCAGTACTTC
CASSSILTTGQETQYF
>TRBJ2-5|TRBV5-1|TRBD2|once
TGCGCCAGCAGCTTGGCCGGGGGTAGCGGGGGCCAAGAGACCCAGTACTTC
CASSLAGGSGGQETQYF
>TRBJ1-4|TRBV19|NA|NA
TGTGCCAGTAGTATAGGCGGACAGCTTAATGAAAAACTGTTTTTT
CASSIGGQLNEKLFF